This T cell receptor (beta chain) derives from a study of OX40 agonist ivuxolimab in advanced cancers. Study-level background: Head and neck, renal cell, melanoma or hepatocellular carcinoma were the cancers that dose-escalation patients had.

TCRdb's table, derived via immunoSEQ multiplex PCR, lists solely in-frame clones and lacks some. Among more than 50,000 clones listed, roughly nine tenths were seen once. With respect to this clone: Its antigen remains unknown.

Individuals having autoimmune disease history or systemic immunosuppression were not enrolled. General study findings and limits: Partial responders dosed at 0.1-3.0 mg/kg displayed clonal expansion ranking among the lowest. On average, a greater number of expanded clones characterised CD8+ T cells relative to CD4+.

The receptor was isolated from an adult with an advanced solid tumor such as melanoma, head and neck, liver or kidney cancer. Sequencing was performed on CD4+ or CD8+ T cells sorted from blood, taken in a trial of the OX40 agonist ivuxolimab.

CDR3 DNA: TGCAGCGTTGATGGACAGGTTGGCGAGCAGTACTTC. It codes for CSVDGQVGEQYF. This chain uses TRBV29-1 with TRBJ2-7, with 7 bases lining up with TRBD1. V shed 3 bases, J shed 6 bases, and the junction held 5 bases outside the gene matches. This CDR3 comprises 12 residues. CDR1 is SQVTM, CDR2 ANQGSEA, per germline.